This TCR beta chain was obtained from a study of blood T cell repertoires in COVID-19. Across the whole study: From the United States, Italy and Spain came samples of acute and convalescent COVID-19.

In terms of age and location, participants ranged from roughly 18 to 95 years and lived in around 22 US areas. Participant reports of clinical history set cohort assignment. Original handling: Using reference gene primer amplification, nucleated cell counts were estimated. The protocol was immunoSEQ multiplex PCR, while the TCRdb copy is restricted to in-frame clones and leaves out a portion. V, J and clone size are taken as reported in that table, and D and trimming were inferred from the DNA itself. This sample has some 330,000 clones, with under 95% found just once. The ends lost 7 bases at V and 4 bases at J; junction bases unmatched: 5. Germline CDR1 is MNHNY and CDR2 is SVGAGI (reference sequence). This CDR3 has 13 residues.

The sequence was collected from a woman in her 30s who had recovered from COVID-19. The chain has TRBV6-6 and TRBJ1-2; 8 bases match TRBD1. Sample: PBMCs or T cells enriched from blood (not recorded which). The CDR3 nucleotides read TGTGCCAGCAAGGACAGGGCGGGCTATGGCTACACCTTC. It translates to CASKDRAGYGYTF.